This record looks at one T cell receptor beta chain sequence and its context. The antigen is not known. The sample comes from a study of T cell responses to AZD1222 COVID-19 vaccine. The germline V gene encodes CDR1 ENHRY and CDR2 SYGVKD. CDR3 length: 16 residues. Trimming took 3 bases from V and 5 from J; bases not matched to a gene: 12. The method was immunoSEQ multiplex PCR; TCRdb's version includes in-frame clones alone and lacks a portion of them. Counted here are around 180,000 clones, 85% to 90% occurring once; the ten biggest clones make up about 6.1%. General study points: Repertoire sampling was restricted to post-peak T cell response timepoints. The breadth and depth of Spike-specific TCRs increased once two AZD1222 doses had been given. White British donors predominated, females outnumbered males, and clonal diversity was possibly underestimated. Targets within unmutated variant regions were reportedly found for nearly half of spike-specific TCRs.

This sequence was found in an adult in good health. The sequences come from peripheral blood, collected on day 0 of AZD1222 vaccination. The chain joins TRBV10-3 to TRBJ2-7, with 8 nucleotides matching TRBD1. CDR3 region: CAISDDQGAKVNEQYF. The CDR3 nucleotides are TGTGCCATCAGTGATGATCAGGGGGCGAAGGTCAACGAGCAGTACTTC.